One and the same sample provided the 21 T cell receptor beta chains below, sequenced in a study of blood T cell repertoires in COVID-19 (dated by TCRdb to 2020 to 2021). Libraries were constructed by the immunoSEQ multiplex PCR assay. Here the immuneACCESS table is served through TCRdb, limited to in-frame sequences with V and J called. Missing clones are a known gap in these copies; in checked studies unresolved V genes cover under half, and the rest lacks a known reason. Counted in this sample were around 290,000 clones; about 88% of them appeared once. The ten largest clonotypes hold approximately 2% of the sample. Specimen: PBMCs or T cells enriched from blood (not recorded which). All receptors derive from an older woman in a cohort exposed to, infected with or recovered from COVID-19 (not recorded which).

The chain links TRBV7-2 to TRBJ1-3; TRBD1 agrees at 9 bases. The J segment lost 2 bases and the V segment lost 5 bases, leaving 4 bases of the junction unmatched. The V gene's germline CDR1 is SGHTA and CDR2 FQGNSA. This CDR3 spans 15 amino acids. The CDR3 DNA is TGTGCCAGCAGCATGGACAGGGGAACTGGAAACACCATATATTTT. Amino acids: CASSMDRGTGNTIYF. Full variable domain (remainder filled in from reference TRBV7-2 and TRBJ1-3): GAGVSQSPSNKVTEKGKDVELRCDPISGHTALYWYRQSLGQGLEFLIYFQGNSAPDKSGLPSDRFSAERTGGSVSTLTIQRTQQEDSAVYLCASSMDRGTGNTIYFGEGSWLTVV.

The chain joins TRBV5-6 to TRBJ2-7; tentatively, D is TRBD1 (6 bases). V lost 0 bases, J lost 1 base, and 11 bases lay in between. Germline V gene lookup returns CDR1 SGHDT and CDR2 YYEEEE. This CDR3 has 15 amino acids. In DNA form, the CDR3 reads TGTGCCAGCAGCTTGGTGGGGGCTTGGTCCTACGAGCAGTACTTC. This gives the protein CASSLVGAWSYEQYF.

The chain uses TRBV21-1 and TRBJ2-1; the table's D call TRBD2 went unverified against the DNA. TRBV21-1 is a documented pseudogene. The CDR3 is 16 amino acids. As DNA, the CDR3 is TGTGCCAGCAGCAAAGGCGCGGCGGGGTCGAACAATGAGCAGTTCTTC. It codes for CASSKGAAGSNNEQFF.

This clone was detected once. This chain uses TRBV11-2 with TRBJ1-3, with 7 bases that match TRBD1. The CDR3 extends over 17 amino acids. With V trimmed by 5 bases and J by 6 bases, 16 bases remained unmatched. Germline V gene sequence: CDR1 SGHAT, CDR2 FQNNGV. The DNA for the CDR3 is TGTGCCAGCAGCCCCATCCACAGGGGCCAGACCAAAAACACCATATATTTT. Translating it yields CASSPIHRGQTKNTIYF.

The J gene is TRBJ2-3, the V gene TRBV9; 9 positions match TRBD2. After removal of 1 base from V and 5 bases from J, the junction contained 5 bases not matched to a gene. Germline CDR1 SGDLS, CDR2 YYNGEE. The CDR3 is made up of 15 amino acids. The CDR3 spells CASSVTPREGDTQYF. Here the CDR3 DNA reads TGTGCCAGCAGCGTAACCCCGCGGGAGGGAGATACGCAGTATTTT.

The chain is built from TRBV6-5 and TRBJ2-7; maybe TRBD1 (5 bases). Trimming pared 0 bases from V and 4 bases from J, leaving 13 bases between. Germline CDR1 reads MNHEY; CDR2 reads SVGAGI. The CDR3 is made up of 15 amino acids. This CDR3 reads CASSYSVTDMYEQYF. DNA for the CDR3: TGTGCCAGCAGTTACTCCGTGACAGATATGTACGAGCAGTACTTC.

This clone has a handful of counts. V usage is TRBV3-1 (or the pseudogene TRBV3-2) and J usage is TRBJ2-1; 11 bases line up with TRBD2. The CDR3 consists of 15 residues. J was trimmed by 7 bases and V by 5 bases; bases with no gene match: 7. Per germline, CDR1 LGHDT and CDR2 YNNKEL (reference sequence). The CDR3 is CASSSLAGVKNEQFF. The CDR3 nucleotides are TGTGCCAGCAGCTCACTAGCGGGAGTCAAAAATGAGCAGTTCTTC.

V usage is TRBV6-2 or TRBV6-3 and J usage is TRBJ2-7; 7 bases map to TRBD1. Germline assignment: CDR1 MNHEY and CDR2 SVGEGT. V was clipped by 4 bases and J by 6 bases; unmatched bases: 12. This CDR3 is 15 amino acids long. The CDR3 here is CASSFHRQGYGEQYF. CDR3 nucleotides: TGTGCCAGCAGTTTTCACCGACAGGGTTACGGCGAGCAGTACTTC.

V usage is TRBV29-1 and J usage is TRBJ2-1; 7 bases map to TRBD1. With V trimmed by 7 bases and J by 7 bases, 13 bases remained unmatched. The germline gives CDR1 SQVTM, CDR2 ANQGSEA. The CDR3 is 14 residues long. For the CDR3, the DNA is TGCAGCGCAATGGGACAGATCCTGGGGAATGAGCAGTTCTTC. Translation: CSAMGQILGNEQFF.

The chain is built from TRBV2 and TRBJ1-2; tentative D call: TRBD1 (6 bases). Germline CDR1 is SNHLY and CDR2 is FYNNEI. CDR3 length equals 14 residues. Trimming stripped 6 bases from V and 4 bases from J, with 15 bases between. In DNA, the CDR3 is TGTGCCAGCAGCCCGGACAGTAAGCTCTATGGCTACACCTTC. Translation gives CASSPDSKLYGYTF.

The chain recombines TRBV23-1 with TRBJ1-5; D is unclear. TRBV23-1 counts as an open reading frame of uncertain function. The CDR3 runs to 15 residues. The V end lost 5 bases, the J end lost 8 bases, and 19 bases lay between the germline ends. Here the CDR3 reads CASSSTSRGNKPQHF. The DNA of the CDR3 is TGCGCCAGCAGTTCAACATCGAGAGGGAATAAGCCCCAGCATTTT.

The chain carries TRBV21-1 and TRBJ2-7; the table's D gene call, TRBD2, was not cross checked with the DNA. TRBV21-1 is recorded as a pseudogene. The CDR3 is 15 amino acids. CDR3 sequence (DNA): TGTGCCAGCAGCAATAGGCGGGAGGGAATTTACGAGCAGTACTTC. Amino acids: CASSNRREGIYEQYF.

The CDR3 coding sequence is TGTGCCAGCAGCCCTACAGGGAATCAGCCCCAGCATTTT. This sequence encodes CASSPTGNQPQHF. J is TRBJ1-5 and V is TRBV27, with D possibly matching TRBD1 (6 bases). V gave up 6 bases and J gave up 4 bases, with 10 bases separating them. The CDR3 runs 13 residues. CDR1 and CDR2 from the germline V gene are MNHEY and SMNVEV (reference sequence).

This chain connects TRBV19 to TRBJ2-1, with D perhaps TRBD2 (6 bases). Germline V gene sequence: CDR1 LNHDA, CDR2 SQIVND (reference sequence). The V end lost 7 bases, the J end lost 6 bases, and 10 bases lay between the germline ends. The CDR3 is 12 residues long. CDR3 bases: TGTGCCAGTACGGAGGGGTTCAATGAGCAGTTCTTC. Protein: CASTEGFNEQFF. Full variable domain (rest looked up from reference TRBV19 and TRBJ2-1): DGGITQSPKYLFRKEGQNVTLSCEQNLNHDAMYWYRQDPGQGLRLIYYSQIVNDFQKGDIAEGYSVSREKKESFPLTVTSAQKNPTAFYLCASTEGFNEQFFGPGTRLTVL.

The V and J genes are TRBV12-5 and TRBJ2-7, with 8 bases that match TRBD1. Germline CDR1 reads LGHNT; CDR2 reads FRNRAP. CDR3 size: 15 residues. Losses at the gene ends were 7 bases for V and 3 bases for J; bases not matched to a gene: 11. This CDR3 reads CASDPDRGLYYEQYF. Written as DNA, the CDR3 is TGTGCTAGTGACCCTGACAGGGGACTTTACTACGAGCAGTACTTC.

The genes are TRBV7-6 and TRBJ2-3; 9 bases align to TRBD2. Germline V CDR1 and CDR2: SGHVS, FNYEAQ. The CDR3 loop spans 15 amino acids. V shed 4 bases, J shed 0 bases, and the junction held 2 bases outside the gene matches. In DNA, the CDR3 is TGTGCCAGCAGCTGGACTAGCGCCAGCACAGATACGCAGTATTTT. This gives the protein CASSWTSASTDTQYF.

This rearrangement joins TRBV28 to TRBJ1-5; TRBD1 might be the D (5 bases). The CDR3 sequence is 17 residues long. Trimming removed 3 bases from V and 2 bases from J, with 17 bases in between. The germline CDR1 and CDR2 sequences are MDHEN and SYDVKM. CDR3 amino acids: CASSFPGFGRRNQPQHF. For the CDR3, the DNA is TGTGCCAGCAGTTTCCCAGGGTTTGGGCGGCGCAATCAGCCCCAGCATTTT.

CDR3 sequence reads: CASSDLAGGSYNEQFF. As DNA, the CDR3 is TGTGCCAGCAGCGACCTAGCGGGAGGATCCTACAATGAGCAGTTCTTC. V and J are TRBV14 and TRBJ2-1; 11 bases are a match to TRBD2. Losses at the gene ends were 5 bases for V and 1 base for J; bases not matched to a gene: 4. CDR3 length equals 16 residues. Per germline, CDR1 SGHDN and CDR2 FVKESK.

The V call is TRBV7-2, the J call TRBJ1-2; TRBD1 agrees at 8 bases. V lost 6 bases, J lost 2 bases, and 8 bases stayed unmatched. The CDR3 covers 15 residues. Per the germline V gene, CDR1 is SGHTA and CDR2 is FQGNSA. CDR3 sequence reads: CASSPQGAENYGYTF. CDR3 nucleotide sequence: TGTGCCAGCAGTCCTCAGGGGGCCGAGAACTATGGCTACACCTTC.

Concerning this clone: This CDR3 is also generated by other DNA sequences in the sample. The chain uses TRBV7-9 and TRBJ2-7, with TRBD1 identical over 8 bases. The CDR3 sequence is 14 residues long. CDR1 SEHNR and CDR2 FQNEAQ come from the germline V gene (reference sequence). V was pared by 1 base and J by 5 bases, with 4 bases of the junction left unmatched. CDR3 residues: CASSLGQGFDEQYF. The CDR3, as DNA: TGTGCCAGCAGCTTAGGACAGGGGTTCGACGAGCAGTACTTC.

The J gene is TRBJ2-2, the V gene TRBV24-1, with 10 bases aligning to TRBD1. CDR1 and CDR2 (germline): KGHDR, SFDVKD. With V trimmed by 4 bases and J by 4 bases, 5 bases remained unmatched. The CDR3 runs 16 residues. The CDR3 DNA sequence: TGTGCCACCAGTGAGGCCGGGACAGGGGTCACCGGGGAGCTGTTTTTT. The encoded protein is CATSEAGTGVTGELFF.